This T cell receptor beta chain appears in the sequencing data of a study of cytomegalovirus exposure and HLA in healthy donors. The PCR used 60 Vbeta and 13 Jbeta primers. Clones were read by immunoSEQ multiplex PCR, and TCRdb kept only the in-frame ones, dropping some. The sample totals approximately 110,000 clones. V trimming: 1 base; J trimming: 6 bases; junction bases outside the gene matches: 5. CDR1 is SGHVS, CDR2 FNYEAQ, per germline. The CDR3 contains 14 residues. The sample consisted of PBMCs. The chain carries TRBV7-6 and TRBJ2-7; 8 bases are a match to TRBD1. The receptor was derived from a man aged 18 to 29 in good health and CMV-seronegative. CDR3 sequence: CASSLVQGTGEQYF. CDR3 nucleotides: TGTGCCAGCAGCTTAGTGCAGGGGACAGGCGAGCAGTACTTC.